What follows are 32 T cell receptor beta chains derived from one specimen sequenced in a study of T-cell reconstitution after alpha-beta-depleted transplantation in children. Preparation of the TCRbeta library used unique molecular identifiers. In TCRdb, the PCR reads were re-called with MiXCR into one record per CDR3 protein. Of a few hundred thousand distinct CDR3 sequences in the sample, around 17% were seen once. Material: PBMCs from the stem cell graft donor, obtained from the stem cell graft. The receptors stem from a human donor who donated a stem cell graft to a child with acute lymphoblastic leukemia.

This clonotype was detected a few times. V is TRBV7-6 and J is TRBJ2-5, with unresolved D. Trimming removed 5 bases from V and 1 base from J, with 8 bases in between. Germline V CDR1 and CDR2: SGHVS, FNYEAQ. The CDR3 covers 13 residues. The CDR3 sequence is CASSPVFQETQYF. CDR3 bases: TGTGCCAGCAGCCCGGTGTTCCAAGAGACCCAGTACTTC.

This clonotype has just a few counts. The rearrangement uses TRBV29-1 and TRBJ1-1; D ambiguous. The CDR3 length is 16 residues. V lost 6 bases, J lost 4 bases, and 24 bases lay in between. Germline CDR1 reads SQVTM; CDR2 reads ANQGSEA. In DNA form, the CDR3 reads TGCAGCGTCCGATGGGCTCGACCCACTGAGACCACTGAAGCTTTCTTT. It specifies CSVRWARPTETTEAFF.

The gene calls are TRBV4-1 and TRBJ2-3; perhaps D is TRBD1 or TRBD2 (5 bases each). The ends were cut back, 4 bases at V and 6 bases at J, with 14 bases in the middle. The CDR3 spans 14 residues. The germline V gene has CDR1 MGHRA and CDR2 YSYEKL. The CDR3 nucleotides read TGCGCCAGCAGCCGGACATCCCCGGGGGATACGCAGTATTTT. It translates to CASSRTSPGDTQYF.

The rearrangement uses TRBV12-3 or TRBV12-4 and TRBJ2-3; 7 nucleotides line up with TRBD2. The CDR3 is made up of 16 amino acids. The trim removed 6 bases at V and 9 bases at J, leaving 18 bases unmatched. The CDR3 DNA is TGTGCCAGCAGCTCACAAACTAGCGCCATAAAGGGCACGCAGTATTTT. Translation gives CASSSQTSAIKGTQYF.

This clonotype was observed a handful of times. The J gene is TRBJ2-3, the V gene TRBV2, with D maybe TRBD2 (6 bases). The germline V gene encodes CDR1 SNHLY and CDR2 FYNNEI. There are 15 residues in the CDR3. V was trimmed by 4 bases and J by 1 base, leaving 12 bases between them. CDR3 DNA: TGTGCCAGCAGTGGACTAGAAGAGGGCACAGATACGCAGTATTTT. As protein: CASSGLEEGTDTQYF.

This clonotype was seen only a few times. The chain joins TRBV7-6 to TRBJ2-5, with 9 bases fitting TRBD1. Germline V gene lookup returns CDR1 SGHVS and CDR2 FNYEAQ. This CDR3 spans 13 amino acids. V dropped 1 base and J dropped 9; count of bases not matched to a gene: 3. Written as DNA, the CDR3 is TGTGCCAGCAGCTTAGAGACAGGGGGGGCCCAGTACTTC. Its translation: CASSLETGGAQYF.

CDR3 sequence (DNA): TGCAGTGCTAGTTATCCGGCAGGGGGCCTCCGACATAGCAATCAGCCCCAGCATTTT. Its translation: CSASYPAGGLRHSNQPQHF. V usage is TRBV20-1 and J usage is TRBJ1-5; TRBD1 aligns across 8 bases. With 3 bases clipped from V and 0 bases from J, the junction kept 16 bases outside the gene matches. CDR3 size: 19 residues. Germline values: CDR1 DFQATT, CDR2 SNEGSKA (reference sequence).

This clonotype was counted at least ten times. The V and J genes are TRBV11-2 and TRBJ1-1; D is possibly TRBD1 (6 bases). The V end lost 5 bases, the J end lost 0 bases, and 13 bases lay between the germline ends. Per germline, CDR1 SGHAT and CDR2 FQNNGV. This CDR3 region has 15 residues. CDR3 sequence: CASSPPTGVNTEAFF. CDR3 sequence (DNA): TGTGCCAGCAGCCCCCCGACAGGAGTGAACACTGAAGCTTTCTTT. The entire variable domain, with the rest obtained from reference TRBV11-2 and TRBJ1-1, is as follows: EAGVAQSPRYKIIEKRQSVAFWCNPISGHATLYWYQQILGQGPKLLIQFQNNGVVDDSQLPKDRFSAERLKGVDSTLKIQPAKLEDSAVYLCASSPPTGVNTEAFFGQGTRLTVV.

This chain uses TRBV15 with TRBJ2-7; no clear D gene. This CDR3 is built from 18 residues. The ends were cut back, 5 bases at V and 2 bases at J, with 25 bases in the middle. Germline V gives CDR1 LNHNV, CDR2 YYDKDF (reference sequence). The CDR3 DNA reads TGTGCCACCAGCCCCAGGCCCCGCTTACCAGGTAGCCCCTACGAGCAGTACTTC. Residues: CATSPRPRLPGSPYEQYF. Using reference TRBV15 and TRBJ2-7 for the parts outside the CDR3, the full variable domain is DAMVIQNPRYQVTQFGKPVTLSCSQTLNHNVMYWYQQKSSQAPKLLFHYYDKDFNNEADTPDNFQSRRPNTSFCFLDIRSPGLGDTAMYLCATSPRPRLPGSPYEQYFGPGTRLTVT.

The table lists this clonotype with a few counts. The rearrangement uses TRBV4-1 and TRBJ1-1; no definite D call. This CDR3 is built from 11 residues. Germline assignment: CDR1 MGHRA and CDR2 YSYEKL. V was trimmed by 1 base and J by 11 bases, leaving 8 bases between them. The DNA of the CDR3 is TGCGCCAGCAGCCAAGGGGTAGGGGCTTTCTTT. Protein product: CASSQGVGAFF.

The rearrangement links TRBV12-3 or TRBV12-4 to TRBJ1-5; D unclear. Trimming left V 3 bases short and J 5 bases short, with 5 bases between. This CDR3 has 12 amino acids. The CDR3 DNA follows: TGTGCCAGCAGTTTTTCAGATCAGCCCCAGCATTTT. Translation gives CASSFSDQPQHF.

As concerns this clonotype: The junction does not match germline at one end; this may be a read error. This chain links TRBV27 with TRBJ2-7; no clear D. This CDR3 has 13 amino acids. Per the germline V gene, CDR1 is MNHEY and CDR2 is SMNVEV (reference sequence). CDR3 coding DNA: TGTGCCAGCAGTTTGGCCAGCTCCTACGAGCAGCACTTC. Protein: CASSLASSYEQHF.

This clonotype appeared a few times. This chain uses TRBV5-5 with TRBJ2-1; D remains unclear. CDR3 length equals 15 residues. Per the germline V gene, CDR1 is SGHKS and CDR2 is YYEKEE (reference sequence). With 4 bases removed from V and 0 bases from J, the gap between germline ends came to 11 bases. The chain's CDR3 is CASSGGLSSYNEQFF. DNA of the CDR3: TGTGCCAGCAGCGGTGGTTTGAGCTCCTACAATGAGCAGTTCTTC. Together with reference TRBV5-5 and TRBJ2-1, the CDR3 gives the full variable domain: DAGVTQSPTHLIKTRGQQVTLRCSPISGHKSVSWYQQVLGQGPQFIFQYYEKEERGRGNFPDRFSARQFPNYSSELNVNALLLGDSALYLCASSGGLSSYNEQFFGPGTRLTVL.

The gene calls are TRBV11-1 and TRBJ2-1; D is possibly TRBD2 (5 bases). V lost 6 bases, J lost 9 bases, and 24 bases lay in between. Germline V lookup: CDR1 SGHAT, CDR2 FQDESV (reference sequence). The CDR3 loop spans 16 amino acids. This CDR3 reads CASSSRVAGGLAEQFF. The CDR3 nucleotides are TGTGCCAGCAGTTCGCGCGTCGCAGGAGGATTGGCTGAGCAGTTCTTC.

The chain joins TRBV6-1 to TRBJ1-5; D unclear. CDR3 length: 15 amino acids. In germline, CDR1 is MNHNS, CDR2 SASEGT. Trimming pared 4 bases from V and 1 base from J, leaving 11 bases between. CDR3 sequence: CASSAGELSNQPQHF. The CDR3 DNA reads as TGTGCCAGCAGTGCCGGAGAGTTAAGCAATCAGCCCCAGCATTTT.

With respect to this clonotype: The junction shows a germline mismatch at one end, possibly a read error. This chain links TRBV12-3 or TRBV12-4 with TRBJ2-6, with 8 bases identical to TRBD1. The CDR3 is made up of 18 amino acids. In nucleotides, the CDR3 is TGTGCCAGCAGACCCCCCGCCAGGGGGCTCCCTGGGGCCAACGTCCTCACTTTC. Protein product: CASRPPARGLPGANVLTF.

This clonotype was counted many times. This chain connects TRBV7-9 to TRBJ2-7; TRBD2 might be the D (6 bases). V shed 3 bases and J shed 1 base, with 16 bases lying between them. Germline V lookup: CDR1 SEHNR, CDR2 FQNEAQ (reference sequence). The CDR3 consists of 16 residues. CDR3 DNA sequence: TGTGCCAGCAGCTTTGGAGGGGCAGGGAGTTCCTACGAGCAGTACTTC. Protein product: CASSFGGAGSSYEQYF. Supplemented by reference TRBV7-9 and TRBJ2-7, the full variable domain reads DTGVSQNPRHKITKRGQNVTFRCDPISEHNRLYWYRQTLGQGPEFLTYFQNEAQLEKSRLLSDRFSAERPKGSFSTLEIQRTEQGDSAMYLCASSFGGAGSSYEQYFGPGTRLTVT.

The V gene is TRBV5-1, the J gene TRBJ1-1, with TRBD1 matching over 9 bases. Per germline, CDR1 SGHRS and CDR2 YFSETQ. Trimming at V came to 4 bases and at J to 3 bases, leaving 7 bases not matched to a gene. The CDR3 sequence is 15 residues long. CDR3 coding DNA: TGCGCCAGCAGCGGACAGGGGCGGGGGGACACTGAAGCTTTCTTT. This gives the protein CASSGQGRGDTEAFF.

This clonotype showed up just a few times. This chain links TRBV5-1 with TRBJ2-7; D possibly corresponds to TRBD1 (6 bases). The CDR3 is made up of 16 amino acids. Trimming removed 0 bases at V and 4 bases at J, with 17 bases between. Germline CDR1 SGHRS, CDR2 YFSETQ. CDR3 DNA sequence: TGCGCCAGCAGCTTGGCAGGGGCACCGGGTCATTACGAGCAGTACTTC. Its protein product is CASSLAGAPGHYEQYF.

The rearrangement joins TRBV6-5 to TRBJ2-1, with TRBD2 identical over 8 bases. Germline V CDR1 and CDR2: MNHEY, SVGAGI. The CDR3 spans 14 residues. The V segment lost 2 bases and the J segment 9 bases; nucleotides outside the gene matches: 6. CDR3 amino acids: CASSYMGAGGEQFF. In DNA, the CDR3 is TGTGCCAGCAGTTACATGGGGGCGGGAGGTGAGCAGTTCTTC.

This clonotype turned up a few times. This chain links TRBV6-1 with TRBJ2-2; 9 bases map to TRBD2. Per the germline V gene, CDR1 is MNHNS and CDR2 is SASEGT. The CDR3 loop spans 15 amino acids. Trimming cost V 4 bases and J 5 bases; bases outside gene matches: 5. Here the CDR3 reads CASSAASGRTGELFF. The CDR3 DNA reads TGTGCCAGCAGTGCGGCCAGCGGGAGGACCGGGGAGCTGTTTTTT.

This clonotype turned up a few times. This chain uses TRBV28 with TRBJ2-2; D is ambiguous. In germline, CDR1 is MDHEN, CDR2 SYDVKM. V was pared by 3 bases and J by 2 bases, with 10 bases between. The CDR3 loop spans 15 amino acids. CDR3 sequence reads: CASSFRWINTGELFF. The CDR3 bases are TGTGCCAGCAGTTTTCGGTGGATCAACACCGGGGAGCTGTTTTTT. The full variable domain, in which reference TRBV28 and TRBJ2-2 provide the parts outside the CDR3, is DVKVTQSSRYLVKRTGEKVFLECVQDMDHENMFWYRQDPGLGLRLIYFSYDVKMKEKGDIPEGYSVSREKKERFSLILESASTNQTSMYLCASSFRWINTGELFFGEGSRLTVL.

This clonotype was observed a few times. This chain's CDR3 is CASSPQGSRGYNEQFF. CDR3 DNA: TGTGCCAGCAGCCCCCAGGGCAGTAGGGGCTACAATGAGCAGTTCTTC. V is TRBV9 and J is TRBJ2-1; maybe TRBD1 (5 bases). The germline CDR1 and CDR2 sequences are SGDLS and YYNGEE. The CDR3 consists of 16 residues. With 4 bases removed from V and 3 bases from J, the gap between germline ends came to 17 bases.

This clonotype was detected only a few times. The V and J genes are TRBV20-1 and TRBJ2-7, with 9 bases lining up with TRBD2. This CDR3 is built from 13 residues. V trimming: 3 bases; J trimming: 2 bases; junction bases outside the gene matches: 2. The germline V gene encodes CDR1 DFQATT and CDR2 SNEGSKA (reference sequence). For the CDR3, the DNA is TGCAGTGCTAGTTCTAGCGGGGCCTACGAGCAGTACTTC. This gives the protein CSASSSGAYEQYF.

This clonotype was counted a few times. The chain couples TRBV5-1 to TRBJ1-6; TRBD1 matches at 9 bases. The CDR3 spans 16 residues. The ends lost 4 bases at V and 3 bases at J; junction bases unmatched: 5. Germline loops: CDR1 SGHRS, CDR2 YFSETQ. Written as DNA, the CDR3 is TGCGCCAGCAGCATCCGGGACAGGGACTATAATTCACCCCTCCACTTT. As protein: CASSIRDRDYNSPLHF.

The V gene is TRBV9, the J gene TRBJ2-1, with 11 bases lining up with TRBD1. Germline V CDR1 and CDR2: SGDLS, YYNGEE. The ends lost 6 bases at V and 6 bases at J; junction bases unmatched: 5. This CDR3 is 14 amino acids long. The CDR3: CASNPGQGANEQFF. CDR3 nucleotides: TGTGCCAGCAATCCAGGACAGGGGGCCAATGAGCAGTTCTTC.

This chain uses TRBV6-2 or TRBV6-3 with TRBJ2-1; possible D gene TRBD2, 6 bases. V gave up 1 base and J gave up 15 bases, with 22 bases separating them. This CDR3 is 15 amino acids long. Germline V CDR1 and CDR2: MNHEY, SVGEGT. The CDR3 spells CASSYLRDSPPGLFF. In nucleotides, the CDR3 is TGTGCCAGCAGTTACTTACGGGACTCCCCCCCAGGACTGTTCTTC.

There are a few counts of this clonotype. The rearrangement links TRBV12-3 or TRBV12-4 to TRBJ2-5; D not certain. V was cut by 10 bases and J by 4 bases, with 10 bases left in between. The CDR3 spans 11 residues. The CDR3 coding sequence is TGTGCCACCCAATCGGGAGAGACCCAGTACTTC. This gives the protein CATQSGETQYF.

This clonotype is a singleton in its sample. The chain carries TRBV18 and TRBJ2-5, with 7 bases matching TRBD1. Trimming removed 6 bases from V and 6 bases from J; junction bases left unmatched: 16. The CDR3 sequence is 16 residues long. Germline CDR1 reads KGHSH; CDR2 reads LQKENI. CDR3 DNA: TGTGCCAGCTCGCATCGAGGGGGCGAGGCGAAAAAGACCCAGTACTTC. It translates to CASSHRGGEAKKTQYF.

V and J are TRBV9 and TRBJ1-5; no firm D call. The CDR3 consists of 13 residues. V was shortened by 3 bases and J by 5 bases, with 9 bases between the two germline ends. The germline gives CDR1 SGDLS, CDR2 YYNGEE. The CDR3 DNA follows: TGTGCCAGCAGCGAGGCGGTGGATCAGCCCCAGCATTTT. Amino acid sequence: CASSEAVDQPQHF.

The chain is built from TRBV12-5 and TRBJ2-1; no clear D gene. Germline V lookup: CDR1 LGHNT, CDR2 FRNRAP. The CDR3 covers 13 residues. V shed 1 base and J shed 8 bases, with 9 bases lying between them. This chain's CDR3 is CASGLELFHEQFF. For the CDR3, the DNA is TGTGCTAGTGGTTTGGAACTATTTCATGAGCAGTTCTTC.

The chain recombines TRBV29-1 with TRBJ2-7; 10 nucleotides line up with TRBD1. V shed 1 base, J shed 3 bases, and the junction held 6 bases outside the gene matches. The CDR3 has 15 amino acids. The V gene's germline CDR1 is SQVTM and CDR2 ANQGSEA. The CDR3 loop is CSVEAWDRGGYEQYF. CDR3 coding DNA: TGCAGCGTTGAAGCTTGGGACAGGGGAGGCTACGAGCAGTACTTC.